Below, 18 T cell receptor beta chains from the same sample are listed, as sequenced in a study of blood T cell repertoires in COVID-19. Profiling relied on immunoSEQ multiplex PCR, and the TCRdb table lists in-frame clones only, not all of them. Of some 340,000 clones detected, around 87% appear once; the ten largest clones hold about 5.7%. The material sequenced was PBMCs or T cells enriched from blood (not recorded which). The receptors were gathered from a woman in her twenties or thirties who had recovered from COVID-19.

The CDR3 loop is CASSSGDGHGYTF. DNA for the CDR3: TGTGCCAGCAGTTCGGGGGATGGTCATGGCTACACCTTC. The rearrangement joins TRBV21-1 to TRBJ1-2. TRBV21-1 is a documented pseudogene. This CDR3 is 13 amino acids long.

This clone was detected once. The rearrangement joins TRBV19 to TRBJ1-5, with 8 positions matching TRBD1. Germline CDR1 reads LNHDA; CDR2 reads SQIVND (reference sequence). Losses at the gene ends were 9 bases for V and 7 bases for J; bases not matched to a gene: 11. CDR3 length: 14 amino acids. The CDR3 DNA reads TGTGCCAGCGCCCCCAGGGGGCTCGGGCAGCCCCAGCATTTT. It translates to CASAPRGLGQPQHF.

By sample share, this clone is medium-sized. The genes are TRBV7-9 and TRBJ1-2, with D tentatively TRBD1 (6 bases). The germline V and J ends were trimmed by 4 bases and 5 bases, with 14 bases remaining between them. From germline, CDR1 is SEHNR and CDR2 FQNEAQ (reference sequence). The CDR3 has 14 amino acids. The CDR3 nucleotides read TGTGCCAGCAGCTCCTCAGGGGCGGATTATGGCTACACCTTC. Protein sequence: CASSSSGADYGYTF. Based on the CDR3 plus reference TRBV7-9 and TRBJ1-2, the full variable domain is DTGVSQNPRHKITKRGQNVTFRCDPISEHNRLYWYRQTLGQGPEFLTYFQNEAQLEKSRLLSDRFSAERPKGSFSTLEIQRTEQGDSAMYLCASSSSGADYGYTFGSGTRLTVV.

This chain links TRBV12-3 or TRBV12-4 with TRBJ1-5, with D uncertain. This CDR3 has 12 amino acids. Trimming cost V 4 bases and J 6 bases, with 7 bases left between them. The CDR3 nucleotides read TGTGCCAGCAGTTCGGGTGGTCAGCCCCAGCATTTT. It encodes CASSSGGQPQHF.

This sequence joins TRBV5-1 and TRBJ1-1; the D is unclear. CDR1 is SGHRS and CDR2 is YFSETQ in the germline V gene. V shed 3 bases and J shed 1 base, with 13 bases lying between them. The CDR3 loop spans 15 amino acids. For the CDR3, the DNA is TGCGCCAGCAGCTCCATACTAGCCCCGAACACTGAAGCTTTCTTT. It is translated as CASSSILAPNTEAFF.

The V and J genes are TRBV6-6 and TRBJ2-7; D ambiguous. The CDR3 runs to 12 residues. The germline CDR1 and CDR2 sequences are MNHNY and SVGAGI (reference sequence). The ends were cut back, 5 bases at V and 0 bases at J, with 5 bases in the middle. The CDR3 nucleotides are TGTGCCAGCAGTCCGGGCTCCTACGAGCAGTACTTC. This translates into CASSPGSYEQYF.

This chain links TRBV19 with TRBJ1-1, with TRBD1 as a possible D gene (5 bases). CDR1 is LNHDA, CDR2 SQIVND, per germline (reference sequence). The CDR3 loop spans 15 amino acids. Trimming cost V 10 bases and J 1 base, with 19 bases left between them. The CDR3 coding sequence is TGTGCCACCCAACCTGGGGGGGGGTGGAACACTGAAGCTTTCTTT. The encoded protein is CATQPGGGWNTEAFF. The full variable domain, its missing parts supplied by reference TRBV19 and TRBJ1-1, is DGGITQSPKYLFRKEGQNVTLSCEQNLNHDAMYWYRQDPGQGLRLIYYSQIVNDFQKGDIAEGYSVSREKKESFPLTVTSAQKNPTAFYLCATQPGGGWNTEAFFGQGTRLTVV.

The J gene is TRBJ2-3, the V gene TRBV5-6; 14 nucleotides agree with TRBD2. The ends lost 4 bases at V and 4 bases at J; junction bases unmatched: 5. CDR3 length: 16 residues. Germline V lookup: CDR1 SGHDT, CDR2 YYEEEE. CDR3: CASSLRTSGGSDTQYF. CDR3 nucleotides: TGTGCCAGCAGCCTTAGGACTAGCGGGGGGTCAGATACGCAGTATTTT.

The rearrangement links TRBV29-1 to TRBJ2-3; TRBD2 matches 13 bases. The V gene end was trimmed by 3 bases and the J gene end by 5 bases; junction bases not matched to a gene: 5. Looked up from germline, CDR1 is SQVTM and CDR2 is ANQGSEA. CDR3 size: 15 residues. The CDR3 protein is CSVEGLAGPRDTQYF. CDR3 DNA sequence: TGCAGCGTTGAGGGACTAGCGGGGCCGAGAGATACGCAGTATTTT.

The rearrangement joins TRBV6-2 or TRBV6-3 to TRBJ1-5, with D possibly TRBD1 on 6 matching bases. Germline CDR1 and CDR2: MNHEY and SVGEGT. Trimming stripped 5 bases from V and 3 bases from J, with 17 bases between. The CDR3 loop spans 16 amino acids. This CDR3 is CASSNRDTFLNQPQHF. The CDR3 nucleotides read TGTGCCAGCAGTAATCGGGACACTTTCCTCAATCAGCCCCAGCATTTT.

J is TRBJ2-2 and V is TRBV9; maybe TRBD1 (6 bases). V dropped 0 bases and J dropped 7 bases, with 19 bases sitting between them. Germline V gives CDR1 SGDLS, CDR2 YYNGEE. CDR3 length: 17 amino acids. The CDR3 sequence: CASSVGGHTEASGELFF. In DNA, the CDR3 is TGTGCCAGCAGCGTAGGGGGACACACCGAGGCGAGCGGGGAGCTGTTTTTT.

The V call is TRBV10-3, the J call TRBJ2-7; 8 bases map to TRBD1. With 5 bases clipped from V and 0 bases from J, the junction kept 6 bases outside the gene matches. The CDR3 extends over 15 amino acids. CDR1 and CDR2 from the germline V gene are ENHRY and SYGVKD. The CDR3 loop reads CAISPGGVSSYEQYF. CDR3 nucleotide sequence: TGTGCCATCAGTCCAGGGGGCGTAAGCTCCTACGAGCAGTACTTC.

As DNA, the CDR3 is TGCGCCAGCAGCCCCATACGGGTCATGAACACTGAAGCTTTCTTT. It encodes CASSPIRVMNTEAFF. This sequence joins TRBV4-1 and TRBJ1-1; D unresolved. The V end lost 4 bases, the J end lost 0 bases, and 12 bases lay between the germline ends. Germline V gives CDR1 MGHRA, CDR2 YSYEKL. The CDR3 is 15 amino acids.

V usage is TRBV28 and J usage is TRBJ1-2; D is unresolved. Trimming cost V 4 bases and J 8 bases, with 11 bases left between them. The CDR3 contains 12 residues. CDR1 and CDR2 from the germline V gene are MDHEN and SYDVKM. DNA of the CDR3: TGTGCCAGCAGTTCGCAAACGGAGGGCTACACCTTC. Its protein product is CASSSQTEGYTF.

This sequence joins TRBV4-1 and TRBJ1-5; TRBD1 is a possible D gene (5 bases). The germline CDR1 and CDR2 sequences are MGHRA and YSYEKL. V shed 4 bases and J shed 0 bases, with 10 bases lying between them. This CDR3 contains 15 residues. The chain's CDR3 is CASSLRVNSNQPQHF. CDR3 in DNA: TGCGCCAGCAGCCTCAGGGTTAATAGCAATCAGCCCCAGCATTTT.

CDR3 DNA: TGTGCCAGCATTGCAGGGGGTGGCTACGAGCAGTACTTC. Residues: CASIAGGGYEQYF. The J gene is TRBJ2-7, the V gene TRBV6-1; the match to TRBD1 covers 7 bases. Germline V CDR1 and CDR2: MNHNS, SASEGT. Trimming removed 7 bases from V and 3 bases from J; junction bases left unmatched: 6. CDR3 length equals 13 residues.

This clone has more than one count but fewer than ten. This chain links TRBV2 with TRBJ2-1; D may be TRBD2 (7 bases). Germline CDR1 and CDR2: SNHLY and FYNNEI. This CDR3 has 12 amino acids. The V end was cut by 6 bases, the J end by 11 bases, with 14 bases between. The CDR3 protein is CASRRTGGQQFF. The CDR3 nucleotides are TGTGCCAGCAGACGAACGGGGGGCCAGCAGTTCTTC.

V gene TRBV4-2 combines with J gene TRBJ2-6; 7 bases map to TRBD1. V trimming: 1 base; J trimming: 0 bases; junction bases outside the gene matches: 3. Germline V gene sequence: CDR1 LGHNA, CDR2 YNFKEQ. The CDR3 length is 17 residues. The CDR3 DNA reads TGTGCCAGCAGCCAAGGGGACAGACTCTCTGGGGCCAACGTCCTGACTTTC. This codes for CASSQGDRLSGANVLTF.